The source of this T cell receptor (beta chain) is a study of cytomegalovirus exposure and HLA in healthy donors. Study-wide findings and caveats: According to the study, 160 or so TCR beta chains were cytomegalovirus-associated. Whilst most TCR sequences proved rare, a subset of public TCRs occurred across many donors.

Using immunoSEQ multiplex PCR, the repertoire was profiled, and TCRdb retains in-frame clones only, with some absent. The table lists tens of thousands of clones, 70% to 90% of them singletons. Donors were drawn from the approximately 130-subject validation cohort, separate from the approximately 680-subject first cohort. Trimming took 0 bases from V and 2 from J, leaving 9 bases between them. CDR1 is SGDLS, CDR2 YYNGEE, per germline. The CDR3 is 15 residues long. To note about this clone: Its target is not known.

The rearrangement links TRBV9 to TRBJ1-3; D gene unclear. The source is a man aged 25-45 years in good health and CMV-seronegative. Source material: PBMCs. The CDR3 reads CASSVAGGTGNTIYF. In DNA form, the CDR3 reads TGTGCCAGCAGCGTAGCTGGCGGGACTGGAAACACCATATATTTT.